This entry lists 23 T cell receptor beta chains sequenced from one sample in a study of shared clonotypes between healthy human individuals. The method was immunoSEQ multiplex PCR; TCRdb's version includes in-frame clones alone and lacks a portion of them. This sample has some 2.4 million clones; over 85% occur once, and the top ten carry around 0.37%. The sample comprised naive CD4+ T cells from PBMCs. As to subset: CD45RA+ positively selected. These receptors were collected from a man between 18 and 29 years old in good health. Some clones in this sample may be carry-over from other donors' samples.

The V gene is TRBV19, the J gene TRBJ2-2, with D maybe TRBD1 (5 bases). With 2 bases removed from V and 5 bases from J, the gap between germline ends came to 12 bases. The CDR3 extends over 15 amino acids. Germline assignment: CDR1 LNHDA and CDR2 SQIVND (reference sequence). The CDR3 region is CASSILTEGTGELFF. DNA for the CDR3: TGTGCCAGTAGTATATTGACAGAAGGTACCGGGGAGCTGTTTTTT.

This chain links TRBV25-1 with TRBJ2-1; D unresolved. The V and J ends lost 3 bases and 9 bases respectively, with 12 bases between them. This CDR3 region has 13 residues. Germline V gene lookup returns CDR1 MGHDK and CDR2 SYGVNS. Written as DNA, the CDR3 is TGTGCCAGCAGTGACCGCGTTGGAGCTGAGCAGTTCTTC. It codes for CASSDRVGAEQFF. Supplemented by reference TRBV25-1 and TRBJ2-1, the full variable domain reads EADIYQTPRYLVIGTGKKITLECSQTMGHDKMYWYQQDPGMELHLIHYSYGVNSTEKGDLSSESTVSRIRTEHFPLTLESARPSHTSQYLCASSDRVGAEQFFGPGTRLTVL.

This chain connects TRBV28 to TRBJ2-1; 9 bases agree with TRBD2. Trimming removed 5 bases from V and 3 bases from J; junction bases left unmatched: 5. This CDR3 spans 15 amino acids. The germline gives CDR1 MDHEN, CDR2 SYDVKM. The CDR3 spells CASSVTSGLYNEQFF. The DNA of the CDR3 is TGTGCCAGCAGTGTGACTAGCGGTCTCTACAATGAGCAGTTCTTC.

The J gene is TRBJ2-1, the V gene TRBV9; D may be TRBD2 (6 bases). Germline V CDR1 and CDR2: SGDLS, YYNGEE. The CDR3 is made up of 15 amino acids. Trimming pared 0 bases from V and 5 bases from J, leaving 12 bases between. In DNA form, the CDR3 reads TGTGCCAGCAGCGTAGTGGGGGGAGGACACAATGAGCAGTTCTTC. Encoded protein: CASSVVGGGHNEQFF.

In its sample, this clone was seen once. The chain employs TRBV5-4 and TRBJ2-4; D call uncertain. The CDR3 runs to 16 residues. Trimming took 0 bases from V and 7 from J, leaving 17 bases between them. The germline CDR1 and CDR2 sequences are SGHNT and YYREEE (reference sequence). The CDR3 bases are TGTGCCAGCAGCTTGGGGGCGTCTAAGCTAGGGAACATTCAGTACTTC. Encoded protein: CASSLGASKLGNIQYF.

V usage is TRBV5-6 and J usage is TRBJ2-3; 10 positions agree with TRBD2. CDR1 SGHDT and CDR2 YYEEEE come from the germline V gene. The V segment lost 4 bases and the J segment 3 bases; nucleotides outside the gene matches: 5. The CDR3 length is 15 residues. The DNA for the CDR3 is TGTGCCAGCAGCCAACTAGCGGGAAGTACAGATACGCAGTATTTT. Translated, it gives CASSQLAGSTDTQYF.

The chain is built from TRBV29-1 and TRBJ2-3, with D hard to call. Germline lookup yields CDR1 SQVTM and CDR2 ANQGSEA. The CDR3 is made up of 15 amino acids. Trimming removed 6 bases from V and 4 bases from J, with 20 bases in between. CDR3 sequence reads: CSVPLRYVGADTQYF. The CDR3 DNA sequence: TGCAGCGTCCCTTTGCGGTACGTAGGAGCAGATACGCAGTATTTT.

The CDR3 here is CSPRTGGGNQPQHF. CDR3 sequence (DNA): TGCAGCCCGAGGACAGGGGGCGGCAATCAGCCCCAGCATTTT. The chain links TRBV29-1 to TRBJ1-5, with 11 positions matching TRBD1. The germline V gene has CDR1 SQVTM and CDR2 ANQGSEA. The CDR3 is made up of 14 amino acids. Trimming took 8 bases from V and 2 from J; bases not matched to a gene: 5.

The gene calls are TRBV27 and TRBJ2-5, with 9 positions matching TRBD1. V lost 6 bases, J lost 12 bases, and 14 bases stayed unmatched. The CDR3 sequence is 14 residues long. Looked up from germline, CDR1 is MNHEY and CDR2 is SMNVEV (reference sequence). Here the CDR3 DNA reads TGTGCCAGCAGGAAGACAGGGGGAATACCTTTCGAGTACTTC. Encoded protein: CASRKTGGIPFEYF.

Concerning this clone: The same CDR3 can be traced to other DNA sequences in this sample. The J gene is TRBJ2-5, the V gene TRBV2; 7 positions match TRBD1. Germline loops: CDR1 SNHLY, CDR2 FYNNEI. The CDR3 contains 13 residues. Trimming took 4 bases from V and 5 from J; bases not matched to a gene: 4. The CDR3 bases are TGTGCCAGCAGTGGACAGGGTTGGGAGACCCAGTACTTC. Translation gives CASSGQGWETQYF. Combining the CDR3 with reference TRBV2 and TRBJ2-5 gives the whole variable domain EPEVTQTPSHQVTQMGQEVILRCVPISNHLYFYWYRQILGQKVEFLVSFYNNEISEKSEIFDDQFSVERPDGSNFTLKIRSTKLEDSAMYFCASSGQGWETQYFGPGTRLLVL.

The genes are TRBV11-3 and TRBJ2-3; D is uncertain. The CDR3 is 15 residues long. Germline CDR1 SGHNT, CDR2 YENEEA. V was cut by 2 bases and J by 0 bases, with 9 bases left in between. This CDR3 reads CASSLRATSTDTQYF. The DNA of the CDR3 is TGTGCCAGCAGCTTACGCGCAACTAGCACAGATACGCAGTATTTT. Complete variable domain (other parts from reference TRBV11-3 and TRBJ2-3): EAGVVQSPRYKIIEKKQPVAFWCNPISGHNTLYWYLQNLGQGPELLIRYENEEAVDDSQLPKDRFSAERLKGVDSTLKIQPAELGDSAVYLCASSLRATSTDTQYFGPGTRLTVL.

The genes are TRBV19 and TRBJ1-5, with D maybe TRBD1 (5 bases). Per germline, CDR1 LNHDA and CDR2 SQIVND (reference sequence). The CDR3 is 14 amino acids. Trimming stripped 3 bases from V and 11 bases from J, with 17 bases between. Here the CDR3 DNA reads TGTGCCAGTAGTATCTGGGGGTTTGCTCGGGCCCAGCATTTT. As protein: CASSIWGFARAQHF.

The gene calls are TRBV6-6 and TRBJ2-1; D unclear. Germline values: CDR1 MNHNY, CDR2 SVGAGI (reference sequence). The CDR3 contains 15 residues. V shed 6 bases and J shed 9 bases, with 21 bases lying between them. The CDR3 bases are TGTGCCAGCAGCCTAAGGTCAGGACCCTGGGGTGAGCAGTTCTTC. Its protein product is CASSLRSGPWGEQFF.

This clone came up once. The chain recombines TRBV5-4 with TRBJ2-3; tentative D call: TRBD2 (6 bases). The CDR3 is 14 amino acids. Trimming took 4 bases from V and 2 from J, leaving 11 bases between them. In germline, CDR1 is SGHNT, CDR2 YYREEE (reference sequence). The CDR3 nucleotides are TGTGCCAGCAGCCCGAGGGGACTCACAGATACGCAGTATTTT. It codes for CASSPRGLTDTQYF.

The chain combines TRBV9 with TRBJ1-1, with 7 bases matching TRBD1. From germline, CDR1 is SGDLS and CDR2 YYNGEE. V shed 2 bases, J shed 4 bases, and the junction held 5 bases outside the gene matches. CDR3 length: 14 amino acids. CDR3 residues: CASSVGQSSTEAFF. DNA of the CDR3: TGTGCCAGCAGCGTGGGACAGTCTTCCACTGAAGCTTTCTTT.

The V gene is TRBV5-1, the J gene TRBJ2-5, with D possibly matching TRBD1 (5 bases). Trimming pared 6 bases from V and 5 bases from J, leaving 20 bases between. From germline, CDR1 is SGHRS and CDR2 YFSETQ. This CDR3 is 15 amino acids long. CDR3 protein: CASNPDKVLIETQYF. CDR3 coding DNA: TGCGCCAGCAACCCGGACAAGGTTTTAATCGAGACCCAGTACTTC.

The CDR3, as DNA: TGTGCCAGCAGCTCTCCCTTATTGGCGGGAGGTAAATACAATGAGCAGTTCTTC. Translation: CASSSPLLAGGKYNEQFF. This sequence joins TRBV7-2 and TRBJ2-1; TRBD2 agrees at 8 bases. This CDR3 has 18 residues. Losses at the gene ends were 4 bases for V and 4 bases for J; bases not matched to a gene: 15. Germline CDR1 SGHTA, CDR2 FQGNSA.

J is TRBJ2-1 and V is TRBV5-1; D not resolved. CDR1 and CDR2 from the germline V gene are SGHRS and YFSETQ. The CDR3 is 15 residues long. V was trimmed by 1 base and J by 4 bases, leaving 12 bases between them. CDR3 nucleotides: TGCGCCAGCAGCTTGTCCGCTAGAAATTACAATGAGCAGTTCTTC. It specifies CASSLSARNYNEQFF.

This clone was seen only once. This chain links TRBV15 with TRBJ1-2, with D uncertain. The length of the CDR3 is 14 residues. Trimming removed 0 bases from V and 7 bases from J, with 12 bases in between. CDR1 is LNHNV and CDR2 is YYDKDF in the germline V gene (reference sequence). Here the CDR3 reads CATSREGSLRGYTF. The CDR3 region has the DNA TGTGCCACCAGCAGAGAAGGGTCCCTACGTGGCTACACCTTC.

The chain recombines TRBV30 with TRBJ2-3, with 11 bases that match TRBD2. Germline V lookup: CDR1 GTSNPN, CDR2 SVGIG (reference sequence). The CDR3 sequence is 13 residues long. Germline trimming cut 6 bases from V and 5 bases from J; bases unmatched to any gene: 4. CDR3 in amino acids: CACVGLAGDTQYF. The CDR3 coding sequence is TGTGCCTGTGTTGGACTAGCGGGAGATACGCAGTATTTT.

The rearrangement links TRBV6-1 to TRBJ2-5; D possibly corresponds to TRBD2 (5 bases). Deletions cut 7 bases from V and 4 bases from J, with 16 bases between. The CDR3 spans 14 residues. From germline, CDR1 is MNHNS and CDR2 SASEGT. CDR3 sequence (DNA): TGTGCCAGCACCTTTGGCCCAGGAGGAGAGACCCAGTACTTC. Translated, it gives CASTFGPGGETQYF.

The chain couples TRBV9 to TRBJ1-5; D unclear. CDR1 is SGDLS, CDR2 YYNGEE, per germline. The CDR3 contains 14 residues. Trimming removed 0 bases from V and 0 bases from J, with 4 bases in between. The CDR3 sequence is CASSVAASNQPQHF. CDR3 DNA sequence: TGTGCCAGCAGCGTAGCGGCTAGCAATCAGCCCCAGCATTTT.

The V gene is TRBV7-8, the J gene TRBJ2-3, with a weak D call TRBD1 (5 bases). The germline V and J ends were trimmed by 6 bases and 0 bases, with 19 bases remaining between them. The germline V gene encodes CDR1 SGHVS and CDR2 FQNEAQ. CDR3 size: 17 residues. The CDR3: CASRLRRVQASTDTQYF. The DNA of the CDR3 is TGTGCCAGCAGGCTTCGCAGGGTTCAGGCTAGCACAGATACGCAGTATTTT.